Each of the 8 T cell receptor beta chains below was sequenced from the same sample in a study of blood T cell repertoires in COVID-19. Generated by immunoSEQ multiplex PCR, the TCRdb table keeps only in-frame clones and is missing some. The profile shows some 180,000 clones, about 80% of them singletons. Input material: peripheral blood. The receptors come from a man aged 60 to 75 with acute or convalescent COVID-19.

The rearrangement links TRBV6-5 to TRBJ2-2; D may be TRBD2 (5 bases). Looked up from germline, CDR1 is MNHEY and CDR2 is SVGAGI. The CDR3 extends over 14 amino acids. The V and J ends lost 7 bases and 0 bases respectively, with 9 bases between them. The CDR3 DNA follows: TGTGCCAGCATAGGACTGGCGAACACCGGGGAGCTGTTTTTT. Translated: CASIGLANTGELFF.

V and J are TRBV6-5 and TRBJ2-7; 12 bases line up with TRBD2. The V segment lost 5 bases and the J segment 5 bases; nucleotides outside the gene matches: 4. Germline CDR1 MNHEY, CDR2 SVGAGI. This CDR3 spans 14 amino acids. The CDR3 region has the DNA TGTGCCAGCAGTCGACTAGCGGGGGAGGACGAGCAGTACTTC. Its protein is CASSRLAGEDEQYF.

This clone was seen a handful of times. The chain carries TRBV14 and TRBJ1-1, with D uncertain. From germline, CDR1 is SGHDN and CDR2 FVKESK. CDR3 length: 14 residues. V was pared by 4 bases and J by 2 bases, with 11 bases between. CDR3 loop: CASSLLRGNTEAFF. The DNA for the CDR3 is TGTGCCAGCAGCCTGTTGCGGGGTAACACTGAAGCTTTCTTT.

The chain recombines TRBV20-1 with TRBJ2-7; D is unclear. In germline, CDR1 is DFQATT, CDR2 SNEGSKA (reference sequence). The CDR3 is made up of 11 amino acids. V was trimmed by 3 bases and J by 4 bases, leaving 7 bases between them. CDR3 amino acids: CSASLRYEQYF. The CDR3 nucleotides read TGCAGTGCTAGTCTCAGGTACGAGCAGTACTTC.

This CDR3 is CASRTGGIAYNSPLHF. Written as DNA, the CDR3 is TGTGCCAGCAGGACAGGGGGCATCGCCTATAATTCACCCCTCCACTTT. V usage is TRBV27 and J usage is TRBJ1-6; TRBD1 aligns across 10 bases. J gave up 2 bases and V 6 bases, and 4 bases lay outside the gene matches. The length of the CDR3 is 16 residues. CDR1 and CDR2 (germline): MNHEY, SMNVEV (reference sequence).

V usage is TRBV7-3 and J usage is TRBJ2-1; 10 nucleotides agree with TRBD2. The ends lost 5 bases at V and 4 bases at J; junction bases unmatched: 8. CDR1 is SGHTA and CDR2 is FQGTGA in the germline V gene. This CDR3 comprises 16 residues. DNA for the CDR3: TGTGCCAGCAGCCAAACACTAGCGGGAATTTACAATGAGCAGTTCTTC. Translating gives CASSQTLAGIYNEQFF.

CDR3 region: CASSLGSAVYNEQFF. Written as DNA, the CDR3 is TGTGCCAGCAGCTTAGGATCGGCGGTTTACAATGAGCAGTTCTTC. The genes are TRBV11-3 and TRBJ2-1; unclear D gene. The CDR3 has 15 residues. Trimming shortened V by 1 base and J by 4 bases, and 11 bases separated the two germline ends. CDR1 SGHNT and CDR2 YENEEA come from the germline V gene.

The chain recombines TRBV6-5 with TRBJ1-2, with D unclear. V lost 0 bases, J lost 0 bases, and 11 bases lay in between. The CDR3 extends over 16 amino acids. The germline gives CDR1 MNHEY, CDR2 SVGAGI. DNA of the CDR3: TGTGCCAGCAGTTACTCTTGGGCAGATTCTAACTATGGCTACACCTTC. Protein: CASSYSWADSNYGYTF.